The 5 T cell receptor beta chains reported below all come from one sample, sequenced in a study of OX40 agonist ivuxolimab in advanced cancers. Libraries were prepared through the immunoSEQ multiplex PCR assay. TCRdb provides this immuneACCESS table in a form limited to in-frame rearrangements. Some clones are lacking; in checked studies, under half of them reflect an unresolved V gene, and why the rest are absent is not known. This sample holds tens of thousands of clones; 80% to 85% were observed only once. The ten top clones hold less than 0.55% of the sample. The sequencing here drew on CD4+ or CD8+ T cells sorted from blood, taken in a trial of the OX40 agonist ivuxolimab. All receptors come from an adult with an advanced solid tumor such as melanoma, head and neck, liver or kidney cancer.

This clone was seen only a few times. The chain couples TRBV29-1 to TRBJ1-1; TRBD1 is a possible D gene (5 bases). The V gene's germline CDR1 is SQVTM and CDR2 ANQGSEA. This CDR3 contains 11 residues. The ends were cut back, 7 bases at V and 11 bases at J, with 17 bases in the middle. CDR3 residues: CSALVGSGAFF. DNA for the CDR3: TGCAGCGCCCTCGTCGGGTCAGGGGCTTTCTTT.

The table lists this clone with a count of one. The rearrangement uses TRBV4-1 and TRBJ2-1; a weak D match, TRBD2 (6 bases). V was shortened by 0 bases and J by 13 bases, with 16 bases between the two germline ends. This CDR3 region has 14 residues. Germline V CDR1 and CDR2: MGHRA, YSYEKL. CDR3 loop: CASSQDDGTSHQFF. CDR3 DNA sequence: TGCGCCAGCAGCCAAGATGATGGGACTTCACACCAGTTCTTC.

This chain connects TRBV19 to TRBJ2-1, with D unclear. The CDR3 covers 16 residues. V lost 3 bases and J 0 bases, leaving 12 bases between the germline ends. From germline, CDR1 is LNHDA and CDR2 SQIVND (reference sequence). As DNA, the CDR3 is TGTGCCAGTAGTATTATAGGCACCCGCTCCTACAATGAGCAGTTCTTC. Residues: CASSIIGTRSYNEQFF.

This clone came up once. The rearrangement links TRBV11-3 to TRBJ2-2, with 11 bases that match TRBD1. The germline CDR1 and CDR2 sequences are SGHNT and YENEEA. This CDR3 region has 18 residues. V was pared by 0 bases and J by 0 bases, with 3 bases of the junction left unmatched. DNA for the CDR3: TGTGCCAGCAGCTTAGAGGGGACAGGGGGACCGAACACCGGGGAGCTGTTTTTT. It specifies CASSLEGTGGPNTGELFF.

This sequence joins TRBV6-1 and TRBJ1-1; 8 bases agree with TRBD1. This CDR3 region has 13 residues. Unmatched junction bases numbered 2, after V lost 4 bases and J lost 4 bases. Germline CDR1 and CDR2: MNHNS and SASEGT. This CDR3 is CASSVTGATEAFF. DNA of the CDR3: TGTGCCAGCAGTGTGACAGGGGCCACTGAAGCTTTCTTT.